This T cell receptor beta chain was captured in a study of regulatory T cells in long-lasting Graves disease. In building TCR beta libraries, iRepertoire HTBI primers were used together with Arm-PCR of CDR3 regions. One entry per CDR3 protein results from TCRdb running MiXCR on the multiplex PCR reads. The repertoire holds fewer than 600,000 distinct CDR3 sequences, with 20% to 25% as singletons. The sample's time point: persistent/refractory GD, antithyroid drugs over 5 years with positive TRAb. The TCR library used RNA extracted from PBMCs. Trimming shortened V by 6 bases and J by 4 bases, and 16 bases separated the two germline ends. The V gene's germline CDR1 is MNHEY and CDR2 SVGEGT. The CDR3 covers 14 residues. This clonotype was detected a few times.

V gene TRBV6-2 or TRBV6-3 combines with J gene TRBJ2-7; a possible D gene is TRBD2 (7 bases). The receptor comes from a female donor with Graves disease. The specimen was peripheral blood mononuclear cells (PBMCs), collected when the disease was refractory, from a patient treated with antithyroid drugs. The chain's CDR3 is CASRQAGQVYEQYF. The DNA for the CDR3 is TGTGCCAGCAGACAAGCGGGACAAGTATACGAGCAGTACTTC.